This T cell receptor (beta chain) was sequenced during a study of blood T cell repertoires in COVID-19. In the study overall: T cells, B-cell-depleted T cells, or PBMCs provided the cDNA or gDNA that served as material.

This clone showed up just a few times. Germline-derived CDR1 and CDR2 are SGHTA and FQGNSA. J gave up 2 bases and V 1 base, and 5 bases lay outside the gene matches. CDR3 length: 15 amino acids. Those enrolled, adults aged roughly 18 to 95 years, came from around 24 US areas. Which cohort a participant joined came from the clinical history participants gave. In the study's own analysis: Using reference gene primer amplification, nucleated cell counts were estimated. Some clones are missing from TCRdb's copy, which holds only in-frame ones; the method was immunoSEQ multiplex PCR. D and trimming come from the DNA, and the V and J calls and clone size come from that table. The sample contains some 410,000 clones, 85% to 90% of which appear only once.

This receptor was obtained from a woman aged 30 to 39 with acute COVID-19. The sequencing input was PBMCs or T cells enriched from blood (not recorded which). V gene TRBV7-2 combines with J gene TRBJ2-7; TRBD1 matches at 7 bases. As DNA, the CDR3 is TGTGCCAGCAGCTTAGGGGGACAGTATACCTACGAGCAGTACTTC. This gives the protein CASSLGGQYTYEQYF.